The rows below give T cell receptor beta chains drawn from one sample of a study of T cell responses to AZD1222 COVID-19 vaccine. Sequencing used immunoSEQ multiplex PCR; TCRdb keeps in-frame clones, though not all of them. The sample holds about 120,000 clones, 86% seen once. The sequencing used peripheral blood, collected 28 days after the second AZD1222 dose. The receptor source for this set is an adult who received the AZD1222 COVID-19 vaccine. Both conserved end residues are part of each CDR3. The D gene is left open where the match is weak. For some rows the clone size is stated as once, few or many, or as a class when expanded; others skip it.

V gene	CDR3 length	D gene	clone size	J gene	CDR3 DNA	CDR3 protein
TRBV4-3	17	TRBD1	NA	TRBJ1-4	TGCGCCAGCAGCCAAGGGGTCGCACAGGGGAGGGAGGAAAAACTGTTTTTT	CASSQGVAQGREEKLFF
TRBV5-4	17	NA	NA	TRBJ2-1	TGTGCCAGCAGCTCACCCCAGGGGGGAGGATCCTACAATGAGCAGTTCTTC	CASSSPQGGGSYNEQFF
TRBV4-1	16	TRBD1	NA	TRBJ1-4	TGCGCCAGCAGCCAACTCCCACAGGGGATGGATGAAAAACTGTTTTTT	CASSQLPQGMDEKLFF
TRBV5-6	15	TRBD1	NA	TRBJ2-2	TGTGCCAGCAGCCTGACAGGGAGAGTTATCGGGGAGCTGTTTTTT	CASSLTGRVIGELFF
TRBV28	15	TRBD1	once	TRBJ2-1	TGTGCCAGCAGCACCTTAGGGACAGCTTTCGGCGAGCAGTTCTTC	CASSTLGTAFGEQFF
TRBV4-1	15	NA	once	TRBJ2-1	TGCGCCAGCAGCCAAGACCCGAGACGGTCGCTTGAGCAGTTCTTC	CASSQDPRRSLEQFF
TRBV18	15	NA	once	TRBJ2-5	TGTGCCAGCTCACCACCAACTGTATTCCAAGAGACCCAGTACTTC	CASSPPTVFQETQYF
TRBV15	15	NA	NA	TRBJ2-5	TGTGCCACCAGCAGAGATCAAGGGGTGGGGGAGACCCAGTACTTC	CATSRDQGVGETQYF
TRBV12-5	12	TRBD1	NA	TRBJ2-1	TGTGCTAGTGGTACCGGGGACAGGGGGCTAGTCTTC	CASGTGDRGLVF
TRBV9	16	NA	NA	TRBJ2-3	TGTGCCAGCAGCGTGCAAGCGGGTCCCGACACAGATACGCAGTATTTT	CASSVQAGPDTDTQYF
TRBV9	13	NA	NA	TRBJ1-2	TGTGCCAGCAGCGTAGTCGGGGCCGGGGGCTACACCTTC	CASSVVGAGGYTF
TRBV30	15	TRBD2	NA	TRBJ2-1	TGTGCCTGGAGTCCGCCGGGACTAGCGGGGACGAAGAAGTTCTTC	CAWSPPGLAGTKKFF
TRBV5-6	14	NA	NA	TRBJ1-1	TGTGCCAGCAGCTGGACGGGCCCGAACACTGAAGCTTTCTTT	CASSWTGPNTEAFF
TRBV19	14	NA	NA	TRBJ2-3	TGTGCCAGTAGAAGGGGTACAGGCCCAGATACGCAGTATTTT	CASRRGTGPDTQYF
TRBV20-1	19	NA	NA	TRBJ2-3	TGCAGTGCTAGTTGGTCCAAAGCGAGGGGCGGGGCTTCCACAGATACGCAGTATTTT	CSASWSKARGGASTDTQYF
TRBV5-5	14	NA	NA	TRBJ1-1	TGTGCCAGCAGCTTGGGGGCAGCGAACACTGAAGCTTTCTTT	CASSLGAANTEAFF
TRBV3-1/TRBV3-2	18	NA	many	TRBJ2-6	TGTGCCAGCAGCCAAGAGACAGGAATGAGCTCTGGGGCCAACGTCCTGACTTTC	CASSQETGMSSGANVLTF
TRBV4-3	16	TRBD1	NA	TRBJ1-1	TGCGCCAGCAGCCAAGATCGATACAGGGGACGCACTGAAGCTTTCTTT	CASSQDRYRGRTEAFF
TRBV5-1	13	NA	NA	TRBJ2-1	TGCGCCAGCAGCTTGGGCTTTAGTAATGAGCAGTTCTTC	CASSLGFSNEQFF
TRBV5-4	16	NA	NA	TRBJ2-3	TGTGCCAGCAACTCACCTGACGTCCAAGGGACAGATACGCAGTATTTT	CASNSPDVQGTDTQYF
TRBV12-5	17	NA	NA	TRBJ1-3	TGTGCTAGTGGTTCCCGGTTGGATACGGGACTTGGAAACACCATATATTTT	CASGSRLDTGLGNTIYF
TRBV5-1	14	NA	NA	TRBJ1-1	TGCGCCAGCAGCGGGCCAGGGTTCGGCACTGAAGCTTTCTTT	CASSGPGFGTEAFF
TRBV5-4	13	NA	NA	TRBJ1-1	TGTGCCAGCAGCTTGGGTACTAACACTGAAGCTTTCTTT	CASSLGTNTEAFF
TRBV5-1	14	NA	NA	TRBJ2-4	TGCGCCAGCAGCTTGGCCACGGGGGGCAACATTCAGTACTTC	CASSLATGGNIQYF
TRBV5-1	11	NA	NA	TRBJ2-3	TGCGCCAGCAGCTTGGGCGATACGCAGTATTTT	CASSLGDTQYF
TRBV6-2/TRBV6-3	18	NA	NA	TRBJ2-3	TGTGCCAGCAGTTACATCTCGGCAGCGACAATTAGCACAGATACGCAGTATTTT	CASSYISAATISTDTQYF
TRBV2	15	TRBD1	NA	TRBJ1-5	TGTGCCAGTGATGTAGCCGGGACAGGGAATCAGCCCCAGCATTTT	CASDVAGTGNQPQHF
TRBV9	15	TRBD2	NA	TRBJ2-7	TGTGCCAGCAGCCCCCGGGAGGGCCAGACCTACGAGCAGTACTTC	CASSPREGQTYEQYF